This TCR beta chain was observed in a study of OX40 agonist ivuxolimab in advanced cancers. Study background: The patients received agonistic anti-OX40 (CD134) antibody ivuxolimab. Of the participants, 40% had some prior anti-PD-1, anti-PD-L1 or anti-CTLA-4 therapy, which was allowed.

Clones were sequenced by immunoSEQ multiplex PCR, and TCRdb holds only the in-frame ones, with some missing. This sample has about 60,000 clones, with 80% to 95% found just once. If patients had autoimmune disease history or systemic immunosuppression, they were excluded. CDR3 length: 15 residues. Germline CDR1 LNHDA, CDR2 SQIVND (reference sequence). Deletions cut 3 bases from V and 5 bases from J, with 16 bases between. The origin of this receptor is an adult with an advanced solid tumor such as melanoma, head and neck, liver or kidney cancer. This rearrangement joins TRBV19 to TRBJ1-2, with a weak D call TRBD1 (6 bases). This material consisted of CD4+ or CD8+ T cells sorted from blood, taken in a trial of the OX40 agonist ivuxolimab. Written as DNA, the CDR3 is TGTGCCAGTAGTATCCTTCCCGGGACACCTTATGGCTACACCTTC. This codes for CASSILPGTPYGYTF.